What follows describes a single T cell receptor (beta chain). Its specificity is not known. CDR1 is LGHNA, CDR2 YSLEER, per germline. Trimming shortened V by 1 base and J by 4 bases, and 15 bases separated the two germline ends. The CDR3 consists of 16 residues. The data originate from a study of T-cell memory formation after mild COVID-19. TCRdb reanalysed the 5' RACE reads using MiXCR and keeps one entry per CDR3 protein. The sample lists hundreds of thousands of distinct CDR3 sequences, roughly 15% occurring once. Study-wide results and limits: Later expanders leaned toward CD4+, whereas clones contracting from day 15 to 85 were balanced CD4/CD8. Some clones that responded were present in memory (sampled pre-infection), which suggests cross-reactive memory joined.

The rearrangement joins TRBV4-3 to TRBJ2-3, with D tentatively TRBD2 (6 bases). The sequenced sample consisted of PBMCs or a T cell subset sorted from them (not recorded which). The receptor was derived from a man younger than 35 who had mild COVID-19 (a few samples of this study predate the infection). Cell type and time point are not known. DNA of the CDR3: TGCGCCAGCAGCCAAGTGGGCGGGGCCCCCTCAGATACGCAGTATTTT. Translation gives CASSQVGGAPSDTQYF.